This TCR beta chain is from a study of PD-1 blockade in classical Hodgkin lymphoma. Details on this clone: One end of the junction is discordant with germline, which a read error may explain.

The data were produced by immunoSEQ multiplex PCR, yet TCRdb's version contains in-frame clones alone and is incomplete. The sample yields 30,000 to 40,000 clones, 92% seen once. CDR3 length equals 13 residues. The germline V gene has CDR1 WNHNN and CDR2 SYGVQD (reference sequence). Noted time point: cycle 4 day 1 (C4D1), after six to seven weeks of nivolumab. The patients all showed relapse after autologous stem cell transplantation, while their brentuximab vedotin exposure varied. It was by magnetic negative selection that CD4+ T cells were purified from thawed PBMCs. The sample was CD4+ T cells from blood, taken before the fourth cycle of nivolumab. This receptor was identified in a human donor with classical Hodgkin lymphoma. The chain links TRBV10-1 to TRBJ2-7, with 7 bases fitting TRBD2. The CDR3: CASSEGRDYGQYF. CDR3 DNA sequence: TGCGCCAGCAGTGAGGGCCGGGACTACGGGCAGTACTTC.